This T cell receptor (beta chain) was identified in a study of blood T cell repertoires in COVID-19. The overall study: Specimens from acute and convalescent COVID-19 originated in the United States, Italy and Spain. Sample material is recorded as cDNA or gDNA derived from T cells, B-cell-depleted T cells, or PBMCs.

After removal of 4 bases from V and 3 bases from J, the junction contained 7 bases not matched to a gene. The length of the CDR3 is 17 residues. CDR1 is SQVTM and CDR2 is ANQGSEA in the germline V gene. The authors' processing: Reference gene primers were amplified, and this amplification served to estimate nucleated cell counts. TCRdb keeps only in-frame clones here, not all; method: immunoSEQ multiplex PCR. The DNA gave D and trimming, while V, J and clone size come from that table. This table has 85,000 to 100,000 clones, 90% appearing once. This sequence joins TRBV29-1 and TRBJ2-6; 12 nucleotides agree with TRBD1. This sequence was found in a man in his 60s with acute or convalescent COVID-19. Sequences were obtained from peripheral blood. The DNA for the CDR3 is TGCAGCGTTGCTTCCGGGACAGGGGGCTTTGGGGCCAACGTCCTGACTTTC. It yields the protein CSVASGTGGFGANVLTF. The whole variable domain, filled in from reference TRBV29-1 and TRBJ2-6, reads SAVISQKPSRDICQRGTSLTIQCQVDSQVTMMFWYRQQPGQSLTLIATANQGSEATYESGFVIDKFPISRPNLTFSTLTVSNMSPEDSSIYLCSVASGTGGFGANVLTFGAGSRLTVL.